Shown below are 23 T cell receptor beta chains from a single sample sequenced in a study of blood T cell repertoires in COVID-19. Measured with immunoSEQ multiplex PCR; TCRdb has only the in-frame clones, and not every one. The sample holds 150,000 to 200,000 clones; approximately 93% are singletons and the top ten take 2%. The sample was peripheral blood. These receptors were collected from a woman aged 55-70 years with COVID-19, enrolled during active disease.

The J gene is TRBJ1-2, the V gene TRBV21-1; the table's D call TRBD1 went unverified against the DNA. TRBV21-1 has pseudogene status. This CDR3 region has 16 residues. Written as DNA, the CDR3 is TGTGCCAGCAGCAAAGCGCTTTGGGGCAGGGGGGATGGCTACACCTTC. Amino acids: CASSKALWGRGDGYTF.

This clone was seen once. The chain employs TRBV19 and TRBJ1-6, with D possibly matching TRBD1 (5 bases). Germline V gives CDR1 LNHDA, CDR2 SQIVND (reference sequence). This CDR3 has 15 amino acids. With 5 bases removed from V and 4 bases from J, the gap between germline ends came to 12 bases. DNA of the CDR3: TGTGCCAGTAGTTATGGGGCCACGTATAATTCACCCCTCCACTTT. Translated, it gives CASSYGATYNSPLHF. Variable domain in full (rest from reference TRBV19 and TRBJ1-6): DGGITQSPKYLFRKEGQNVTLSCEQNLNHDAMYWYRQDPGQGLRLIYYSQIVNDFQKGDIAEGYSVSREKKESFPLTVTSAQKNPTAFYLCASSYGATYNSPLHFGNGTRLTVT.

The gene calls are TRBV5-1 and TRBJ1-6; 8 bases line up with TRBD1. Per germline, CDR1 SGHRS and CDR2 YFSETQ. Trimming at V came to 0 bases and at J to 8 bases, leaving 4 bases not matched to a gene. This CDR3 spans 15 amino acids. Written as DNA, the CDR3 is TGCGCCAGCAGCTTGGGGCAGGGGGCTTATTCACCCCTCCACTTT. It is translated as CASSLGQGAYSPLHF.

The chain uses TRBV13 and TRBJ1-1; D gene uncertain. Trimming took off 0 bases at V and 5 bases at J, with 7 bases between the two ends. The germline CDR1 and CDR2 sequences are PRHDT and FYEKMQ (reference sequence). There are 13 residues in the CDR3. The CDR3 DNA reads as TGTGCCAGCAGCTTAGGGGCGCGGACTGAAGCTTTCTTT. Translation gives CASSLGARTEAFF.

The chain links TRBV12-3 or TRBV12-4 to TRBJ1-1, with TRBD1 as a possible D gene (5 bases). Trimming left V 2 bases short and J 9 bases short, with 13 bases between. The CDR3 covers 13 residues. CDR3 sequence reads: CASSLSGGFKAFF. In DNA form, the CDR3 reads TGTGCCAGCAGTTTAAGTGGGGGGTTCAAAGCTTTCTTT.

The CDR3 DNA sequence: TGCGCCAGCAGCACCTCAGGGTCTGGAAACACCATATATTTT. It encodes CASSTSGSGNTIYF. The J gene is TRBJ1-3, the V gene TRBV5-1, with D perhaps TRBD1 (5 bases). This CDR3 comprises 14 residues. Trimming left V 4 bases short and J 1 base short, with 9 bases between. Germline assignment: CDR1 SGHRS and CDR2 YFSETQ. The full variable domain, its missing parts supplied by reference TRBV5-1 and TRBJ1-3, is KAGVTQTPRYLIKTRGQQVTLSCSPISGHRSVSWYQQTPGQGLQFLFEYFSETQRNKGNFPGRFSGRQFSNSRSEMNVSTLELGDSALYLCASSTSGSGNTIYFGEGSWLTVV.

CDR3 bases: TGTGCCAGCAGCTTACCAGATACCTACGAGCAGTACTTC. The encoded protein is CASSLPDTYEQYF. The gene calls are TRBV11-2 and TRBJ2-7, with D hard to call. Germline V gene lookup returns CDR1 SGHAT and CDR2 FQNNGV. The germline V and J ends were trimmed by 2 bases and 2 bases, with 7 bases remaining between them. The CDR3 extends over 13 amino acids. Full variable domain (remainder filled in from reference TRBV11-2 and TRBJ2-7): EAGVAQSPRYKIIEKRQSVAFWCNPISGHATLYWYQQILGQGPKLLIQFQNNGVVDDSQLPKDRFSAERLKGVDSTLKIQPAKLEDSAVYLCASSLPDTYEQYFGPGTRLTVT.

This rearrangement joins TRBV2 to TRBJ2-6; possibly TRBD1 for D (6 bases). In germline, CDR1 is SNHLY, CDR2 FYNNEI. Trimming shortened V by 4 bases and J by 2 bases, and 6 bases separated the two germline ends. The length of the CDR3 is 14 residues. The CDR3 is CASSGTAGANVLTF. The CDR3 DNA reads TGTGCCAGCAGTGGGACAGCTGGGGCCAACGTCCTGACTTTC.

V gene TRBV19 combines with J gene TRBJ1-1, with D uncertain. Trimming left V 1 base short and J 4 bases short, with 10 bases between. Germline loops: CDR1 LNHDA, CDR2 SQIVND (reference sequence). This CDR3 contains 14 residues. CDR3 loop: CASSIGMGVTEAFF. The CDR3 coding sequence is TGTGCCAGTAGTATAGGTATGGGAGTCACTGAAGCTTTCTTT.

The CDR3 here is CATSDRGQGNAETQYF. CDR3 coding DNA: TGTGCCACCAGTGACCGGGGACAGGGGAATGCGGAGACCCAGTACTTC. This rearrangement joins TRBV24-1 to TRBJ2-5, with 10 bases identical to TRBD1. The CDR3 totals 16 residues. CDR1 and CDR2 from the germline V gene are KGHDR and SFDVKD. The J segment lost 5 bases and the V segment lost 4 bases, leaving 9 bases of the junction unmatched.

The genes are TRBV5-1 and TRBJ1-6, with D possibly matching TRBD1 (5 bases). The CDR3 is made up of 13 amino acids. Germline CDR1 SGHRS, CDR2 YFSETQ. Trimming left V 4 bases short and J 5 bases short, with 7 bases between. The CDR3 DNA sequence: TGCGCCAGCAGCGTCAGGGATAATTCACCCCTCCACTTT. Its translation: CASSVRDNSPLHF.

Note on this clone: Other DNA sequences within the sample encode an identical CDR3. This sequence joins TRBV11-3 and TRBJ1-1; D is perhaps TRBD1 (5 bases). This CDR3 is 13 amino acids long. V gave up 3 bases and J gave up 1 base, with 6 bases separating them. Germline V CDR1 and CDR2: SGHNT, YENEEA. CDR3 DNA sequence: TGTGCCAGCAGCTTGGGGGGGAACACTGAAGCTTTCTTT. Translating gives CASSLGGNTEAFF.

The chain combines TRBV25-1 with TRBJ2-1, with TRBD2 identical over 11 bases. The germline gives CDR1 MGHDK, CDR2 SYGVNS. This CDR3 spans 14 amino acids. Trimming cost V 3 bases and J 9 bases; bases outside gene matches: 4. CDR3 sequence: CASSDSGGASEQFF. CDR3 coding DNA: TGTGCCAGCAGTGATAGCGGGGGGGCCAGTGAGCAGTTCTTC. Based on the CDR3 plus reference TRBV25-1 and TRBJ2-1, the full variable domain is EADIYQTPRYLVIGTGKKITLECSQTMGHDKMYWYQQDPGMELHLIHYSYGVNSTEKGDLSSESTVSRIRTEHFPLTLESARPSHTSQYLCASSDSGGASEQFFGPGTRLTVL.

The rearrangement uses TRBV19 and TRBJ1-5; TRBD1 agrees at 7 bases. The CDR3 runs 15 residues. J gave up 4 bases and V 6 bases, and 9 bases lay outside the gene matches. Germline CDR1 is LNHDA and CDR2 is SQIVND (reference sequence). CDR3 coding DNA: TGTGCCAGTAGGACCGACAGGGCTGGGAATCAGCCCCAGCATTTT. This encodes CASRTDRAGNQPQHF.

The chain recombines TRBV11-3 with TRBJ1-6; TRBD1 aligns across 9 bases. Germline CDR1 reads SGHNT; CDR2 reads YENEEA. The V and J ends lost 1 base and 9 bases, in that order; junction bases with no gene match: 1. CDR3 length equals 14 residues. For the CDR3, the DNA is TGTGCCAGCAGCTTAGGGACAGGGGCTTCACCCCTCCACTTT. This codes for CASSLGTGASPLHF.

To note about this clone: The sample carries other DNA sequences with the same CDR3. The genes are TRBV5-1 and TRBJ2-5, with TRBD2 matching 10 bases. This CDR3 has 16 residues. Germline CDR1 and CDR2: SGHRS and YFSETQ. V was clipped by 0 bases and J by 4 bases; unmatched bases: 6. This CDR3 reads CASSLAGTSVPETQYF. As DNA, the CDR3 is TGCGCCAGCAGCTTGGCCGGGACTAGCGTTCCAGAGACCCAGTACTTC.

The rearrangement joins TRBV7-2 to TRBJ2-7, with 7 positions matching TRBD2. Germline CDR1 is SGHTA and CDR2 is FQGNSA. With 1 base clipped from V and 4 bases from J, the junction kept 1 base outside the gene matches. CDR3 size: 13 residues. CDR3 sequence (DNA): TGTGCCAGCAGCTTAGGGGGGGGTTACGAGCAGTACTTC. Amino acid sequence: CASSLGGGYEQYF.

The rearrangement uses TRBV19 and TRBJ1-6; a possible D gene is TRBD1 (6 bases). There are 16 residues in the CDR3. From germline, CDR1 is LNHDA and CDR2 SQIVND (reference sequence). V was clipped by 3 bases and J by 9 bases, with 18 bases between them. CDR3 protein: CASSIGSGVLSSPLHF. CDR3 nucleotides: TGTGCCAGTAGTATTGGCTCAGGGGTATTAAGTTCACCCCTCCACTTT.

The rearrangement links TRBV9 to TRBJ1-5; 7 bases match TRBD1. The V gene end was trimmed by 2 bases and the J gene end by 3 bases; junction bases not matched to a gene: 5. The germline CDR1 and CDR2 sequences are SGDLS and YYNGEE. This CDR3 has 15 amino acids. The CDR3 DNA sequence: TGTGCCAGCAGCGTCCACGACAGGGCCAATCAGCCCCAGCATTTT. It is translated as CASSVHDRANQPQHF.

The chain carries TRBV4-2 and TRBJ1-6, with D possibly matching TRBD1 (5 bases). CDR3 length: 14 amino acids. Trimming shortened V by 3 bases and J by 6 bases, and 9 bases separated the two germline ends. The V gene's germline CDR1 is LGHNA and CDR2 YNFKEQ. The CDR3 sequence: CASSQGGGNSPLHF. The CDR3 bases are TGTGCCAGCAGCCAGGGGGGTGGTAATTCACCCCTCCACTTT.

V is TRBV6-2 or TRBV6-3 and J is TRBJ2-1; 10 positions match TRBD2. CDR3 length: 13 residues. The trim removed 6 bases at V and 6 bases at J, leaving 2 bases unmatched. Germline CDR1 MNHEY, CDR2 SVGEGT. The CDR3 DNA reads as TGTGCCAGCAGGCCTAGCGGGGGCAATGAGCAGTTCTTC. Translated, it gives CASRPSGGNEQFF.

This rearrangement joins TRBV7-3 to TRBJ1-1; possibly TRBD1 for D (6 bases). CDR1 is SGHTA and CDR2 is FQGTGA in the germline V gene. V was clipped by 2 bases and J by 3 bases, with 7 bases between them. The CDR3 has 13 amino acids. CDR3 sequence (DNA): TGTGCCAGCAGCTTAGGGGGCCACACTGAAGCTTTCTTT. Translation: CASSLGGHTEAFF.

The rearrangement uses TRBV2 and TRBJ1-5, with a possible D match to TRBD1 (6 bases). Trimming took off 2 bases at V and 7 bases at J, with 15 bases between the two ends. The CDR3 totals 15 residues. In germline, CDR1 is SNHLY, CDR2 FYNNEI. The CDR3 bases are TGTGCCAGCAGTGAAACGCAGGGGATTGGACAGCCCCAGCATTTT. As protein: CASSETQGIGQPQHF. Looking up the rest from reference TRBV2 and TRBJ1-5 gives the full variable domain: EPEVTQTPSHQVTQMGQEVILRCVPISNHLYFYWYRQILGQKVEFLVSFYNNEISEKSEIFDDQFSVERPDGSNFTLKIRSTKLEDSAMYFCASSETQGIGQPQHFGDGTRLSIL.